The source of this T cell receptor beta chain is a study of CD8 T cells in ankylosing spondylitis. Study-level results: Certain motif variants had earlier been reported in reactive arthritis synovial fluid and blood. Reportedly, significant enrichment of disease-linked clones occurred in matched ankylosing spondylitis synovial fluid. Those disease-linked clones were CD8+; they were also relatively rare in peripheral blood.

The CDR3 runs to 12 residues. This clonotype occurred a few times. The antigen is unknown. Quantitative 5'-RACE with molecular barcodes generated TCR beta libraries. MiXCR was run by TCRdb on the 5' RACE reads, yielding one entry per CDR3 protein. The sample lists hundreds of thousands of distinct CDR3 sequences, about 20% occurring once. This sequence joins TRBV21-1 and TRBJ2-1. TRBV21-1 is termed a pseudogene. Material for sequencing was blood, either unsorted or a sorted T cell fraction (not recorded which). The TCR was taken from a male donor with ankylosing spondylitis or in good health (not recorded which). CDR3 in amino acids: CASSKQSSEQFF. The CDR3 bases are TGTGCCAGCAGCAAACAGAGCTCGGAGCAGTTCTTC.